This T cell receptor (beta chain) was obtained from a study of technical replicates of blood from four donors. With V trimmed by 1 base and J by 5 bases, 11 bases remained unmatched. Germline loops: CDR1 SGHDN, CDR2 FVKESK. The CDR3 covers 18 residues. Sequencing used immunoSEQ multiplex PCR; TCRdb keeps in-frame clones, though not all of them. The sample holds 65,000 to 90,000 clones, roughly 93% seen once. Sequencing was done on a sample of T cells isolated from PBMCs. This sequence was found in a human donor in good health. The J gene is TRBJ2-3, the V gene TRBV14; the match to TRBD2 covers 11 bases. CDR3 amino acids: CASSQGATSGGFEDTQYF. CDR3 coding DNA: TGTGCCAGCAGCCAAGGCGCTACTAGCGGGGGTTTCGAAGATACGCAGTATTTT.